Listed below are T cell receptor beta chains from one sample, sequenced in a study of T cell repertoires in cytomegalovirus infection. Their antigens are not known. MiXCR, run by TCRdb on the reads, gives a single entry per CDR3 protein. The sample shows about 700,000 distinct CDR3 sequences, 33% of them seen only once. The source material was cultured PBMCs, sampled from culture after CMV antigen stimulation. The receptors stem from a human donor in good health (CMV status not recorded). Some clones in this sample may be carry-over from other donors' samples. The CDR3 runs from the conserved cysteine through the conserved F or W. The order of the fields is CDR3 length, V gene, D gene, clone size, J gene, CDR3 protein, CDR3 DNA. A D gene is named only where the DNA matches it firmly. Clone sizes are given selectively: once, few, many, or a class where the clone is expanded.

14	TRBV7-2	.	many	TRBJ2-3	CASSLYRGVNTQYF	TGTGCCAGCAGCTTATATAGGGGAGTCAATACGCAGTATTTT
13	TRBV29-1	.	.	TRBJ1-4	CSVESATNEKLFF	TGCAGCGTTGAATCGGCAACTAATGAAAAACTGTTTTTT
15	TRBV7-2	.	.	TRBJ2-2	CASSLAGGPAGKLFF	TGTGCCAGCAGCTTAGCGGGGGGCCCCGCCGGGAAGCTGTTTTTT
16	TRBV7-2	.	.	TRBJ2-5	CASSLRGGTASETQYF	TGTGCCAGCAGCCTGAGGGGGGGGACAGCGTCAGAGACCCAGTACTTC
16	TRBV7-9	TRBD1	many	TRBJ1-1	CASSRGTGTLNTEAFF	TGTGCCAGCAGCCGGGGGACAGGGACCCTGAACACTGAAGCTTTCTTT
15	TRBV20-1	TRBD2	.	TRBJ2-1	CSARDWTSGINEQFF	TGCAGTGCTAGAGATTGGACTAGCGGGATCAATGAGCAGTTCTTC
15	TRBV11-3	TRBD2	.	TRBJ2-7	CASSWSSGHTYEQYF	TGTGCCAGCAGCTGGTCTAGCGGGCATACCTACGAGCAGTACTTC
14	TRBV7-6	.	.	TRBJ2-7	CASSQTGWGYEQYF	TGTGCCAGCAGCCAGACGGGGTGGGGCTACGAGCAGTACTTC
13	TRBV6-1	.	few	TRBJ1-6	CASSSARDSPLHF	TGTGCCAGCAGTTCGGCCAGGGATTCACCCCTCCACTTT
12	TRBV28	.	.	TRBJ2-1	CASSSTGDGGFF	TGTGCCAGCAGTTCGACCGGGGACGGGGGGTTCTTC
15	TRBV12-3/TRBV12-4	TRBD2	.	TRBJ2-1	CASRVGSLADNEQFF	TGTGCCAGCAGGGTAGGTTCCCTAGCGGACAATGAGCAGTTCTTC
13	TRBV7-2	.	few	TRBJ2-1	CASSTHYANEQFF	TGTGCCAGCAGCACCCACTACGCGAATGAGCAGTTCTTC
15	TRBV6-2/TRBV6-3	.	.	TRBJ2-5	CASSSRLPYQETQYF	TGTGCCAGCAGTTCCAGACTACCGTACCAAGAGACCCAGTACTTC
14	TRBV7-2	.	.	TRBJ1-2	CASSTDLAYYGYTF	TGTGCCAGCAGCACAGATCTCGCGTACTATGGCTACACCTTC
16	TRBV4-1	TRBD1	.	TRBJ1-5	CASSLRTGTGVEPQHF	TGCGCCAGCAGCCTAAGAACCGGGACAGGGGTAGAGCCCCAGCATTTT
17	TRBV7-9	.	many	TRBJ1-1	CASSSHDLTGMNTEAFF	TGTGCCAGCAGCTCCCACGACCTAACAGGTATGAACACTGAAGCTTTCTTT
16	TRBV11-2	TRBD1	few	TRBJ1-2	CASSPLSTGSRYGYTF	TGTGCCAGCAGCCCGCTATCGACAGGGTCGCGATATGGCTACACCTTC
17	TRBV7-9	.	few	TRBJ2-7	CASSSQWGQGGPYEQYF	TGTGCCAGCAGCTCCCAATGGGGGCAGGGGGGGCCCTACGAGCAGTACTTC
15	TRBV4-1	TRBD2	once	TRBJ2-5	CASSHLKREGETQYF	TGCGCCAGCAGCCATTTAAAGCGGGAGGGGGAGACCCAGTACTTC
15	TRBV6-5	.	few	TRBJ2-7	CASSYSRSPGVEQYF	TGTGCCAGCAGTTACTCGAGGTCCCCGGGGGTCGAGCAGTACTTC
12	TRBV2	.	.	TRBJ2-7	CASRQDTYEQYF	TGTGCCAGCAGACAGGATACCTACGAGCAGTACTTC